This TCR beta chain appears in the sequencing data of a study of blood T cell repertoires in COVID-19. Using immunoSEQ multiplex PCR, the repertoire was profiled, and TCRdb retains in-frame clones only, with some absent. The sample lists under 65,000 clones, 73% occurring once. This CDR3 has 14 residues. CDR1 and CDR2 from the germline V gene are SEHNR and FQNEAQ (reference sequence). V was pared by 5 bases and J by 4 bases, with 11 bases between. This clone was detected only a few times. The sequence was obtained from a woman in her 70s with acute or convalescent COVID-19. V usage is TRBV7-9 and J usage is TRBJ1-4; TRBD1 might be the D (5 bases). Material: peripheral blood. The CDR3 protein is CASSAGLLNEKLFF. The CDR3, as DNA: TGTGCCAGCAGCGCGGGACTCCTTAATGAAAAACTGTTTTTT.